One sample yielded the 26 T cell receptor beta chains listed below, sequenced in a study of shared clonotypes between healthy human individuals. Clones were sequenced by immunoSEQ multiplex PCR, and TCRdb holds only the in-frame ones, with some missing. This sample yields fewer than 600,000 clones, of which around 76% are seen a single time; around 12% belongs to the top ten. The sample taken for sequencing was PBMCs. These receptors were obtained from a woman in her thirties or forties in good health. Some clones in this sample may be carry-over from other donors' samples.

The V gene is TRBV9, the J gene TRBJ2-1, with D unresolved. The CDR3 contains 12 residues. With 4 bases removed from V and 3 bases from J, the gap between germline ends came to 5 bases. Germline CDR1 and CDR2: SGDLS and YYNGEE. CDR3 in amino acids: CASSPHYNEQFF. For the CDR3, the DNA is TGTGCCAGCAGCCCTCACTACAATGAGCAGTTCTTC. Full variable domain (remainder filled in from reference TRBV9 and TRBJ2-1): DSGVTQTPKHLITATGQRVTLRCSPRSGDLSVYWYQQSLDQGLQFLIQYYNGEERAKGNILERFSAQQFPDLHSELNLSSLELGDSALYFCASSPHYNEQFFGPGTRLTVL.

The genes are TRBV7-9 and TRBJ2-3; 8 bases agree with TRBD2. CDR1 and CDR2 from the germline V gene are SEHNR and FQNEAQ (reference sequence). CDR3 length: 15 residues. V lost 3 bases and J lost 1; bases outside the gene matches: 3. The CDR3 reads CASSLVLAGTDTQYF. The CDR3 coding sequence is TGTGCCAGCAGCTTGGTACTAGCGGGCACAGATACGCAGTATTTT.

The chain links TRBV18 to TRBJ2-1; TRBD2 matches 16 bases. V shed 6 bases, J shed 3 bases, and the junction held 8 bases outside the gene matches. From germline, CDR1 is KGHSH and CDR2 LQKENI. This CDR3 has 18 amino acids. CDR3 protein: CASSPGTSGRGDYNEQFF. The DNA for the CDR3 is TGTGCCAGCTCGCCCGGGACTAGCGGGAGGGGGGACTACAATGAGCAGTTCTTC.

The chain links TRBV6-1 to TRBJ2-4, with D possibly TRBD1 on 6 matching bases. Germline lookup yields CDR1 MNHNS and CDR2 SASEGT. There are 13 residues in the CDR3. V was cut by 5 bases and J by 6 bases, with 11 bases left in between. CDR3 residues: CASSSPTGNIQYF. The CDR3 bases are TGTGCCAGCAGTTCCCCGACAGGAAACATTCAGTACTTC.

The J gene is TRBJ1-5, the V gene TRBV12-1; TRBD1, the D gene given by the table, was not confirmed from the DNA. TRBV12-1 is noted as a pseudogene. The CDR3 consists of 17 residues. The CDR3 bases are TGTGCCAGCAGCCCCACTTCGGGACAGGGGCCGGATCAGCCCCAGCATTTT. Its protein product is CASSPTSGQGPDQPQHF.

This clone was seen once. This chain connects TRBV29-1 to TRBJ2-5; weak D call: TRBD1 (6 bases). The CDR3 loop spans 17 amino acids. With 6 bases removed from V and 2 bases from J, the gap between germline ends came to 25 bases. Germline-derived CDR1 and CDR2 are SQVTM and ANQGSEA. CDR3 amino acids: CSVEKIVRGTIQETQYF. The CDR3 region has the DNA TGCAGCGTGGAGAAGATTGTCAGGGGAACAATACAAGAGACCCAGTACTTC.

Regarding this clone: The junction departs from the called germline gene at one end, perhaps through a read error. This chain links TRBV6-6 with TRBJ2-3; 7 bases fit TRBD1. Germline lookup yields CDR1 MNHNY and CDR2 SVGAGI (reference sequence). CDR3 length: 12 amino acids. CDR3 sequence reads: CASSQGTATQYF. DNA of the CDR3: TGTGCCAGCAGCCAGGGGACAGCTACGCAGTATTTT.

This clone was seen more than once but under ten times. The sample holds other DNA sequences that translate to the same CDR3. V usage is TRBV28 and J usage is TRBJ1-2; D gene unclear. The CDR3 loop spans 14 amino acids. Germline assignment: CDR1 MDHEN and CDR2 SYDVKM. Trimming took off 0 bases at V and 3 bases at J, with 8 bases between the two ends. In nucleotides, the CDR3 is TGTGCCAGCAGTTTATGGTGGGAAGACTATGGCTACACCTTC. It translates to CASSLWWEDYGYTF.

This clone turned up a few times. V usage is TRBV20-1 and J usage is TRBJ1-1, with D unresolved. Germline assignment: CDR1 DFQATT and CDR2 SNEGSKA (reference sequence). This CDR3 has 9 amino acids. The V and J ends lost 4 bases and 3 bases respectively, with 0 bases between them. CDR3 protein: CSANTEAFF. Here the CDR3 DNA reads TGCAGTGCTAACACTGAAGCTTTCTTT.

This chain connects TRBV7-2 to TRBJ1-1; D is unclear. Germline CDR1 reads SGHTA; CDR2 reads FQGNSA. The CDR3 spans 16 residues. The V end lost 5 bases, the J end lost 4 bases, and 20 bases lay between the germline ends. As DNA, the CDR3 is TGTGCCAGCAGCCCAGTTTTTGGGCGCTCCAGCACTGAAGCTTTCTTT. Protein product: CASSPVFGRSSTEAFF.

This clone is a singleton in its sample. The rearrangement joins TRBV29-1 to TRBJ2-3, with TRBD1 identical over 9 bases. In germline, CDR1 is SQVTM, CDR2 ANQGSEA. The junction had 10 bases not matched to a gene; V was cut back by 1 base and J by 5 bases. CDR3 length: 16 amino acids. The DNA of the CDR3 is TGCAGCGTTGAAGCCTACCGGGACAGGGAAGTAGATACGCAGTATTTT. Its protein is CSVEAYRDREVDTQYF.

V is TRBV30 and J is TRBJ2-5; 7 bases align to TRBD1. V lost 8 bases, J lost 3 bases, and 9 bases stayed unmatched. This CDR3 comprises 13 residues. The germline V gene encodes CDR1 GTSNPN and CDR2 SVGIG (reference sequence). DNA of the CDR3: TGTGCCGGTACCGGGACAGCTGAAGAGACCCAGTACTTC. The encoded protein is CAGTGTAEETQYF.

This clone was seen a single time. The chain couples TRBV9 to TRBJ2-7; D is perhaps TRBD1 or TRBD2 (5 bases each). The CDR3 contains 12 residues. From germline, CDR1 is SGDLS and CDR2 YYNGEE. The V and J ends lost 4 bases and 6 bases respectively, with 11 bases between them. The CDR3 here is CASSPGGGEQYF. The CDR3, as DNA: TGTGCCAGCAGCCCTGGTGGGGGCGAGCAGTACTTC.

The gene calls are TRBV9 and TRBJ2-7; 9 nucleotides line up with TRBD2. V shed 0 bases, J shed 4 bases, and the junction held 8 bases outside the gene matches. From germline, CDR1 is SGDLS and CDR2 YYNGEE. The CDR3 contains 16 residues. This CDR3 reads CASSVGGSGSLYEQYF. The CDR3 bases are TGTGCCAGCAGCGTAGGGGGTAGCGGGAGCCTTTACGAGCAGTACTTC.

Notes on this clone: A single base separates this from a much larger clone, so it may be a read error. The chain links TRBV5-4 to TRBJ1-2; 7 bases map to TRBD1. Losses at the gene ends were 1 base for V and 3 bases for J; bases not matched to a gene: 0. Germline CDR1 is SGHNT and CDR2 is YYREEE (reference sequence). The CDR3 sequence is 13 residues long. The CDR3 DNA follows: TGTGCCAGCAGCTTGCAGGGGGACTATGGCTACACCTTC. Protein: CASSLQGDYGYTF.

The V gene is TRBV18, the J gene TRBJ2-5, with 10 bases matching TRBD1. Trimming took 3 bases from V and 9 from J; bases not matched to a gene: 13. Germline CDR1 is KGHSH and CDR2 is LQKENI. This CDR3 contains 16 residues. The CDR3 DNA reads as TGTGCCAGCTCACCGGATGTCGGGACAGGGGCTTTGGCCCAGTACTTC. This translates into CASSPDVGTGALAQYF.

The chain recombines TRBV7-2 with TRBJ2-7; 7 positions match TRBD2. The CDR3 is 15 residues long. Per germline, CDR1 SGHTA and CDR2 FQGNSA. Trimming at V came to 8 bases and at J to 4 bases, leaving 14 bases not matched to a gene. The DNA for the CDR3 is TGTGCCAGCGCCCTCGGCGCGGGAGACATATACGAGCAGTACTTC. It specifies CASALGAGDIYEQYF.

The gene calls are TRBV4-1 and TRBJ2-7; 12 positions agree with TRBD2. The CDR3 spans 18 residues. Germline loops: CDR1 MGHRA, CDR2 YSYEKL. V lost 4 bases, J lost 4 bases, and 14 bases stayed unmatched. The CDR3 sequence is CASSLLRAGLAGRYEQYF. Here the CDR3 DNA reads TGCGCCAGCAGCCTTCTTCGGGCCGGACTAGCGGGAAGGTACGAGCAGTACTTC.

V gene TRBV7-2 combines with J gene TRBJ2-1, with D hard to call. This CDR3 contains 13 residues. The V end was cut by 3 bases, the J end by 6 bases, with 9 bases between. CDR1 is SGHTA and CDR2 is FQGNSA in the germline V gene. The DNA of the CDR3 is TGTGCCAGCAGCTTGGGTCGCCTCAATGAGCAGTTCTTC. This codes for CASSLGRLNEQFF.

V and J are TRBV7-9 and TRBJ2-3; 8 bases match TRBD2. The CDR3 extends over 17 amino acids. The germline V gene encodes CDR1 SEHNR and CDR2 FQNEAQ (reference sequence). The trim removed 4 bases at V and 0 bases at J, leaving 9 bases unmatched. CDR3 sequence reads: CASSYPRLAQSTDTQYF. The CDR3 DNA is TGTGCCAGCAGCTACCCGAGACTAGCGCAAAGCACAGATACGCAGTATTTT.

The chain couples TRBV15 to TRBJ2-2; D ambiguous. This CDR3 region has 15 residues. Looked up from germline, CDR1 is LNHNV and CDR2 is YYDKDF (reference sequence). Trimming took 0 bases from V and 2 from J, leaving 7 bases between them. CDR3 in DNA: TGTGCCACCAGCAGAGAACTGTCAAACACCGGGGAGCTGTTTTTT. Translating gives CATSRELSNTGELFF.

In this sample, this clone turned up once. The chain recombines TRBV5-1 with TRBJ2-7; the D gene is possibly TRBD2 (5 bases). V lost 2 bases and J 2 bases, leaving 14 bases between the germline ends. The germline gives CDR1 SGHRS, CDR2 YFSETQ. The CDR3 runs to 15 residues. In DNA, the CDR3 is TGCGCCAGCAGCTTTTCAGTGGGAGTGGCCTACGAGCAGTACTTC. This encodes CASSFSVGVAYEQYF.

The chain couples TRBV5-6 to TRBJ2-5; no clear D gene. Germline loops: CDR1 SGHDT, CDR2 YYEEEE. The CDR3 extends over 15 amino acids. V gave up 0 bases and J gave up 0 bases, with 9 bases separating them. The CDR3 here is CASSLAMGNQETQYF. The CDR3 coding sequence is TGTGCCAGCAGCTTGGCGATGGGGAACCAAGAGACCCAGTACTTC.

This rearrangement joins TRBV6-4 to TRBJ1-5, with TRBD1 matching over 7 bases. In germline, CDR1 is MRHNA, CDR2 SNTAGT. The V gene end was trimmed by 0 bases and the J gene end by 6 bases; junction bases not matched to a gene: 5. The CDR3 is 15 amino acids. The chain's CDR3 is CASSDSYRGGQPQHF. The CDR3 DNA follows: TGTGCCAGCAGTGACTCGTACAGGGGCGGTCAGCCCCAGCATTTT.

The sample holds one count of this clone. Given a much more abundant clone one base away, this may be a read error. The genes are TRBV7-2 and TRBJ2-2; D perhaps matches TRBD2 (6 bases). CDR1 is SGHTA, CDR2 FQGNSA, per germline. The CDR3 extends over 14 amino acids. V was clipped by 3 bases and J by 4 bases, with 9 bases between them. CDR3 sequence (DNA): TGTGCCAGCAGCTTTAACGGGGGCACCGGGGAGCTGTTTTTT. It yields the protein CASSFNGGTGELFF.

The sample holds a few counts of this clone. This sequence joins TRBV28 and TRBJ2-7; TRBD1 is a possible D gene (6 bases). V was trimmed by 3 bases and J by 0 bases, leaving 9 bases between them. CDR1 and CDR2 (germline): MDHEN, SYDVKM. CDR3 size: 14 residues. The CDR3 here is CASSFQGPSYEQYF. In DNA form, the CDR3 reads TGTGCCAGCAGTTTTCAGGGGCCCTCCTACGAGCAGTACTTC.